This entry features one T cell receptor beta chain sequence. The sample belongs to a study of T cells in Graves' hyperthyroidism and ophthalmopathy. From germline, CDR1 is LGHNA and CDR2 YSLEER. Deletions cut 0 bases from V and 4 bases from J, with 15 bases between. The CDR3 length is 16 residues. TCR beta CDR3 regions were amplified from RNA transcripts. The HTBI primer set was used in a first-round RT-PCR of the TCR CDR3. TCRdb used MiXCR to reprocess the multiplex PCR reads, holding one entry per CDR3 protein. This sample carries under 400,000 distinct CDR3 sequences, about 13% of them seen once, and the ten largest clones take 9% to 9.5%.

The sequencing sample was made of blood. The J gene is TRBJ1-2, the V gene TRBV4-3; D gene ambiguous. The sequence was collected from a woman aged 18-29 years with Graves' hyperthyroidism. DNA of the CDR3: TGCGCCAGCAGCCAAGAGGCAGGCCGAAACATCTATGGCTACACCTTC. It yields the protein CASSQEAGRNIYGYTF.